This is a list of T cell receptor beta chains from one sample in a study of T cells in Graves' hyperthyroidism and ophthalmopathy. Using its own MiXCR run on the multiplex PCR reads, TCRdb lists one record per CDR3 protein. The sample has over 550,000 distinct CDR3 sequences, about a sixth seen once. The sample was blood. The receptors here all came from a young woman with Graves' hyperthyroidism. Both conserved end residues are part of each CDR3. D genes are given only for firm matches. A row's size may be missing; if present it is once, few, many or a size class.

DNA: TGCGCCAGCAGCCCTGTAGGGGGCTACACTGAAGCTTTCTTT
CDR3: CASSPVGGYTEAFF
D: TRBD1
size: many
J: TRBJ1-1
V: TRBV5-1

DNA: TGTGCCAACGGACAGGGGGATACAGATACGCAGTATTTT
CDR3: CANGQGDTDTQYF
D: TRBD1
size: many
J: TRBJ2-3
V: TRBV2

DNA: TGTGCCACCAGCAGAGCTTTCCCTGGCACTGAAGCTTTCTTT
CDR3: CATSRAFPGTEAFF
D: -
size: few
J: TRBJ1-1
V: TRBV15

DNA: TGTGCCAGCAGGGGGACAGTCTACGAGCAGTACTTC
CDR3: CASRGTVYEQYF
D: TRBD1
size: many
J: TRBJ2-7
V: TRBV6-1

DNA: TGTGCCAGCAGCGTAGATGCAACAGATAATGAAAAACTGTTTTTT
CDR3: CASSVDATDNEKLFF
D: -
size: many
J: TRBJ1-4
V: TRBV9

DNA: TGTGCCAGCAGTTACTCGAACAGACCCTATGGCTACACCTTC
CDR3: CASSYSNRPYGYTF
D: -
size: many
J: TRBJ1-2
V: TRBV6-2/TRBV6-3

DNA: TGTGCCAGCAGCTTAGCGTGGAGGGGATGGAGCTCTGGAAACACCATATATTTT
CDR3: CASSLAWRGWSSGNTIYF
D: -
size: -
J: TRBJ1-3
V: TRBV7-8

DNA: TGTGCCAGCAGCCAAGAAGGAGGGTTCTCTGGAAACACCATATATTTT
CDR3: CASSQEGGFSGNTIYF
D: -
size: few
J: TRBJ1-3
V: TRBV3-1

DNA: TGTGCCAGCAGTATGACTCGGGCTCGTAGCGATGAGCAGTTCTTC
CDR3: CASSMTRARSDEQFF
D: -
size: few
J: TRBJ2-1
V: TRBV6-4

DNA: TGTGCCATCAGATCCGCCGGGACAGGGGCGAGTTCTGGGGCCAACGTCCTGACTTTC
CDR3: CAIRSAGTGASSGANVLTF
D: TRBD1
size: -
J: TRBJ2-6
V: TRBV10-3

DNA: TGCGCCAGCGGGACCCCAAGCGGCTATGGCTACACCTTC
CDR3: CASGTPSGYGYTF
D: -
size: -
J: TRBJ1-2
V: TRBV5-1

DNA: TGCGCCAGCAGCCAAGCGGGGACAGCTACCCTTGCGGGCTATGGCTACACCTTC
CDR3: CASSQAGTATLAGYGYTF
D: TRBD1
size: few
J: TRBJ1-2
V: TRBV4-3

DNA: TGCAGTGCTAGAGTTTACAGGGGAGGGGAGGGCAATCAGCCCCAGCATTTT
CDR3: CSARVYRGGEGNQPQHF
D: TRBD1
size: -
J: TRBJ1-5
V: TRBV20-1

DNA: TGTGCCAGCAGCCAAGATTCATCTGCTTCACCCCTCCACTTT
CDR3: CASSQDSSASPLHF
D: -
size: many
J: TRBJ1-6
V: TRBV3-1

DNA: TGTGCCAGCAGCTTAACCCATACAGGAGCTAACTATGGCTACACCTTC
CDR3: CASSLTHTGANYGYTF
D: -
size: few
J: TRBJ1-2
V: TRBV12-3/TRBV12-4

DNA: TGTGCCAGCAGTTCCTACGACAGGGAAACCACAGATACGCAGTATTTT
CDR3: CASSSYDRETTDTQYF
D: TRBD1
size: many
J: TRBJ2-3
V: TRBV12-3/TRBV12-4

DNA: TGTGCCAGCAGCCTTTACAGCAGGGTCCGCCACGAGCAGTACTTC
CDR3: CASSLYSRVRHEQYF
D: -
size: many
J: TRBJ2-7
V: TRBV11-2

DNA: TGTGCCAGCAGATCCGGTCTTAAAGTCTACAATGAGCAGTTCTTC
CDR3: CASRSGLKVYNEQFF
D: -
size: many
J: TRBJ2-1
V: TRBV28